One sample yielded the 7 T cell receptor beta chains listed below, sequenced in a study of CD8 T cells in Susac syndrome. Reverse transcription used roughly 0.5 to 1 ug RNA and random hexamers. TCRdb processed the immunoSEQ multiplex PCR reads anew with MiXCR; each CDR3 protein has one entry. The sample has 160,000 or so distinct CDR3 sequences; approximately 94% are singletons. The sample taken for sequencing was CD4+ T cells from PBMCs. The source of these receptors is a human donor with Susac syndrome.

The chain recombines TRBV7-9 with TRBJ1-6, with 7 bases aligning to TRBD1. V trimming: 5 bases; J trimming: 12 bases; junction bases outside the gene matches: 10. CDR1 is SEHNR and CDR2 is FQNEAQ in the germline V gene (reference sequence). The CDR3 extends over 14 amino acids. DNA for the CDR3: TGTGCCAGCAGCCCTCAGGGGGGCGGTTTACCCCTCCACTTT. It is translated as CASSPQGGGLPLHF.

CDR3 DNA: TGTGCCAGCAGCTCGCAACCCCCTGGAGCGGGGAAGTACGAGCAGTACTTC. Amino acid sequence: CASSSQPPGAGKYEQYF. The chain has TRBV7-2 and TRBJ2-7; the match to TRBD2 covers 7 bases. CDR1 and CDR2 from the germline V gene are SGHTA and FQGNSA. The V and J ends lost 4 bases and 4 bases, in that order; junction bases with no gene match: 16. CDR3 length: 17 amino acids. Full variable domain (remainder filled in from reference TRBV7-2 and TRBJ2-7): GAGVSQSPSNKVTEKGKDVELRCDPISGHTALYWYRQSLGQGLEFLIYFQGNSAPDKSGLPSDRFSAERTGGSVSTLTIQRTQQEDSAVYLCASSSQPPGAGKYEQYFGPGTRLTVT.

The chain uses TRBV12-3 or TRBV12-4 and TRBJ1-1; no reliable D call. V was cut by 10 bases and J by 0 bases, with 15 bases left in between. The length of the CDR3 is 14 residues. The CDR3 loop reads CATIRTEVNTEAFF. DNA for the CDR3: TGTGCCACTATCAGGACGGAGGTGAACACTGAAGCTTTCTTT.

The chain has TRBV3-1 and TRBJ2-1, with 12 bases lining up with TRBD2. The CDR3 is made up of 16 amino acids. Trimming cost V 5 bases and J 4 bases; bases outside gene matches: 6. CDR1 and CDR2 (germline): LGHDT, YNNKEL (reference sequence). The DNA of the CDR3 is TGTGCCAGCAGCTTGACTAGCGGGGGAGATTACAATGAGCAGTTCTTC. Translation gives CASSLTSGGDYNEQFF.

The chain carries TRBV6-5 and TRBJ2-3, with 14 nucleotides matching TRBD2. CDR1 is MNHEY and CDR2 is SVGAGI in the germline V gene. This CDR3 contains 16 residues. The V and J ends lost 4 bases and 6 bases, in that order; junction bases with no gene match: 6. The CDR3 loop reads CASSSQGLAGADTQYF. CDR3 coding DNA: TGTGCCAGCAGTTCCCAGGGACTAGCGGGGGCCGATACGCAGTATTTT.

This rearrangement joins TRBV20-1 to TRBJ1-5; no clear D gene. Germline V gives CDR1 DFQATT, CDR2 SNEGSKA (reference sequence). V lost 4 bases, J lost 4 bases, and 11 bases lay in between. The CDR3 covers 13 residues. The chain's CDR3 is CSANGSPNQPQHF. For the CDR3, the DNA is TGCAGTGCTAACGGGTCACCTAATCAGCCCCAGCATTTT.

The chain carries TRBV3-1 and TRBJ2-1; D perhaps matches TRBD2 (5 bases). The CDR3 contains 12 residues. V was clipped by 5 bases and J by 11 bases, with 13 bases between them. Germline CDR1 is LGHDT and CDR2 is YNNKEL (reference sequence). In nucleotides, the CDR3 is TGTGCCAGCAGCAAGTCCGCGGGCAAGCAGTTCTTC. This encodes CASSKSAGKQFF.